This T cell receptor (beta chain) was profiled in a study of CD8+CD57+ T cells in acquired aplastic anemia. Study-wide context: An average of roughly 3 ug of DNA was obtained from sorted CD4+ and CD8+ cells. Study observations and caveats: Controls did not differ significantly from patients in CD8+ Simpson's diversity.

CDR3 size: 14 residues. Trimming pared 10 bases from V and 5 bases from J, leaving 20 bases between. The germline CDR1 and CDR2 sequences are SNHLY and FYNNEI. On this clonotype itself: Its specificity is not known.

CDR3 and TCR beta VDJ profiling relied on a genomic DNA template. Each CDR3 protein gets one entry after TCRdb re-called the reads with MiXCR. This table holds around 180,000 distinct CDR3 sequences, 55% to 70% found once. The specimen sequenced was sorted CD4+, CD8+, or CD8+CD57+ T cells (not recorded which) from PBMCs. The receptor was isolated from a human donor with severe aplastic anemia or a healthy control (not recorded which). The chain has TRBV2 and TRBJ2-5; TRBD2 is a possible D gene (7 bases). CDR3 in DNA: TGTGCCACCTTGTTGGGGGGGGGGCCGGAGACCCAGTACTTC. Its translation is CATLLGGGPETQYF. Based on the CDR3 plus reference TRBV2 and TRBJ2-5, the full variable domain is EPEVTQTPSHQVTQMGQEVILRCVPISNHLYFYWYRQILGQKVEFLVSFYNNEISEKSEIFDDQFSVERPDGSNFTLKIRSTKLEDSAMYFCATLLGGGPETQYFGPGTRLLVL.